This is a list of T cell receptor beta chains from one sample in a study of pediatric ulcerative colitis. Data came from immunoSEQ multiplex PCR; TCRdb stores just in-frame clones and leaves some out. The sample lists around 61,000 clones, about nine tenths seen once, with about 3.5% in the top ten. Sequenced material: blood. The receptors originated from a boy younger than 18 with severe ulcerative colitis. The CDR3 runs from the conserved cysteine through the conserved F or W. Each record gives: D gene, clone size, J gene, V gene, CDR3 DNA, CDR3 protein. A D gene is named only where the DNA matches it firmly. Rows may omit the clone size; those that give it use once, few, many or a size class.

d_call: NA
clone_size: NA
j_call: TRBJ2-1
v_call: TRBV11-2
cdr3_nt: TGTGCCAGCAGCTATTCGGCTAGTAGCAACAATGAGCAGTTCTTC
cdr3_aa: CASSYSASSNNEQFF

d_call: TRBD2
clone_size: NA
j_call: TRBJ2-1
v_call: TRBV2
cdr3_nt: TGTGCCAGCAGTCCATGGGCTAGCGGGAGGGATGAGCAGTTCTTC
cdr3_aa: CASSPWASGRDEQFF

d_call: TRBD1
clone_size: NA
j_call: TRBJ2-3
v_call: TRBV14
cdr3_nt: TGTGCCAGCAGCCAAGCCGGAAGGACAGGGGGTGATGATACGCAGTATTTT
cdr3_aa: CASSQAGRTGGDDTQYF

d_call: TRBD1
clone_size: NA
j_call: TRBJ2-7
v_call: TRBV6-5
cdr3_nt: TGTGCCAGCAGTTCGGACAGGTTCTACGAGCAGTACTTC
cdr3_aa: CASSSDRFYEQYF

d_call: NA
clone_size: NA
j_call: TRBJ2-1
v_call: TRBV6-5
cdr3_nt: TGTGCCAGCAGTTACTCTCAGCCAAATTACAATGAGCAGTTCTTC
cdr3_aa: CASSYSQPNYNEQFF

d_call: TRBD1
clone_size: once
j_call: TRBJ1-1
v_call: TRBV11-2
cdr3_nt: TGTGCCAGCAGCTTCAACGGGGACAGATCAGGCACTGAAGCTTTCTTT
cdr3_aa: CASSFNGDRSGTEAFF

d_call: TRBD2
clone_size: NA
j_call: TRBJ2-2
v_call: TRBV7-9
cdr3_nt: TGTGCCAGCAGCCTAACTAGCGGGAGTGGCGGGGAGCTGTTTTTT
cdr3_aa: CASSLTSGSGGELFF

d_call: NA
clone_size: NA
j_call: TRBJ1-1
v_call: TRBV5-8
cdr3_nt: TGTGCCAGCAGCTTGGGTGGCAGGGGTAACACTGAAGCTTTCTTT
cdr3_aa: CASSLGGRGNTEAFF

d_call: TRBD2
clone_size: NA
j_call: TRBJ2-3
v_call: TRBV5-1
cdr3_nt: TGCGCCAGCAGCTCCGGACTAGCGGGACTCGCAGATACGCAGTATTTT
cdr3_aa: CASSSGLAGLADTQYF

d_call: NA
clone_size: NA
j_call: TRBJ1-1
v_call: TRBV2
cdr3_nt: TGTGCCAGCAGGGGGGACAAGGGGAATGCTTTCTTT
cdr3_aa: CASRGDKGNAFF

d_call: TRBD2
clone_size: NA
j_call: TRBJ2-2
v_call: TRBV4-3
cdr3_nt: TGCGCCAGCAGCCACGGACTAGCGGGAGGGCCAGGGGTGTTCACCGGGGAGCTGTTTTTT
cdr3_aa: CASSHGLAGGPGVFTGELFF

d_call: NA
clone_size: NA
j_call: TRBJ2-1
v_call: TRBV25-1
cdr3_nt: TGTGCCAGCAGTGAAGGATCGCCCCGGCATGAGCAGTTCTTC
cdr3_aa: CASSEGSPRHEQFF

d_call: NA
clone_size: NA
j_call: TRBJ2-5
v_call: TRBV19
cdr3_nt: TGTGCCAGTAGTATGTTCATCTATAACAGCCAAGAGACCCAGTACTTC
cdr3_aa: CASSMFIYNSQETQYF

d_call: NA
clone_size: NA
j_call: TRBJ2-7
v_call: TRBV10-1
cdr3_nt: TGCGCTAGCAGTGAGTCGGGTATAGGGTCCTACGAGCAGTACTTC
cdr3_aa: CASSESGIGSYEQYF

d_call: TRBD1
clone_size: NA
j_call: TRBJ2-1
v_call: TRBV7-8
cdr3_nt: TGTGCCAGCAGCTTGACAGGGGTCCCCCATGAGCAGTTCTTC
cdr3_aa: CASSLTGVPHEQFF

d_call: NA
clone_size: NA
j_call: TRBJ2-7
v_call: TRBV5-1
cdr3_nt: TGCGCCAGCAGCTTTTACTCTCTCTCCTACGAGCAGTACTTC
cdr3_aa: CASSFYSLSYEQYF

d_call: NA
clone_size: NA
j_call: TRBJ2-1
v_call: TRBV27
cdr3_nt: TGTGCCAGCAGTTTAAAGGTTTACAATGAGCAGTTCTTC
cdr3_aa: CASSLKVYNEQFF

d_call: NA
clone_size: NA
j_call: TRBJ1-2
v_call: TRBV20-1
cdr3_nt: TGCAGTGCTAGTGGGGGGTATGGCTACACCTTC
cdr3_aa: CSASGGYGYTF

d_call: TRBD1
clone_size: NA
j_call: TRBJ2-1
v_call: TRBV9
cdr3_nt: TGTGCCAGCAGCGGTCTTCCGGGACAGGGGTGGAATGAGCAGTTCTTC
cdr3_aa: CASSGLPGQGWNEQFF

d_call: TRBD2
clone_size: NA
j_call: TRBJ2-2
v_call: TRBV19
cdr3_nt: TGTGCCAGTAGTATAGAGACTAGCTTCACCGGGGAGCTGTTTTTT
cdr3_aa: CASSIETSFTGELFF

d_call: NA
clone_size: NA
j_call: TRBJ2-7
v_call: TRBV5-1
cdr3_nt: TGCGCCAGCAGCTTTTTGTCGAATCCATACGAGCAGTACTTC
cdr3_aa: CASSFLSNPYEQYF

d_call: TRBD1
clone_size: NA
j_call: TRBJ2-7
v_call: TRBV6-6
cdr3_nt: TGTGCCAGCAGAGTTACGGGACAGGGGTTCCACGAGCAGTACTTC
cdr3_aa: CASRVTGQGFHEQYF

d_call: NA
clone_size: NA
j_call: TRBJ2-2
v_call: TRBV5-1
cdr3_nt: TGCGCCAGCAGCTTTTTGGATAGCGGGGAGCTGTTTTTT
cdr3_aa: CASSFLDSGELFF

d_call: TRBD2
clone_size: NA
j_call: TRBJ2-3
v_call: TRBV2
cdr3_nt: TGTGCCAGCAGTGAGGGACTAGCTACCACAGATACGCAGTATTTT
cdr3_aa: CASSEGLATTDTQYF

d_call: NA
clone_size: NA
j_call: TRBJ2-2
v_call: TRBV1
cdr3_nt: TGCACCAGCAGCCAAGATCTTGCACCGAGCCTAACCGGGGAGCTGTTTTTT
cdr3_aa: CTSSQDLAPSLTGELFF

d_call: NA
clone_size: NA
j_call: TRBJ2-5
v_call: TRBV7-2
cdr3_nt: TGTGCCAGCAGCTTATTCGTTCCCCCCGAGGGGGAGACCCAGTACTTC
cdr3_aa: CASSLFVPPEGETQYF

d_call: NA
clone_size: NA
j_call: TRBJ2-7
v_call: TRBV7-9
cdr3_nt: TGTGCCAGCAGCCTGAGCCTTTATGATTCGGGCGGGATCAACGAGCAGTACTTC
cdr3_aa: CASSLSLYDSGGINEQYF

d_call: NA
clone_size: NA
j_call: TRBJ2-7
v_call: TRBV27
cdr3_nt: TGTGCCAGCAGCCGGACAGCGACCTACGAGCAGTACTTC
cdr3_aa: CASSRTATYEQYF

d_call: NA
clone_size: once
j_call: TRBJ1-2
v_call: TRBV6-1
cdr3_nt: TGTGCCAGCAGTGATTCGGGAGGGCGCTATGGCTACACCTTC
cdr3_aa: CASSDSGGRYGYTF

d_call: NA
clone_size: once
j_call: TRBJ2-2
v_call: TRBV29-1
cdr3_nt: TGCAGCGTCGCAAGGGGCGGGGAGCTGTTTTTT
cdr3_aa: CSVARGGELFF

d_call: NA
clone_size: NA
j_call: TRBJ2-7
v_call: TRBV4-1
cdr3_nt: TGCGCCAGCAGCCAAGTGGAGGGGACCTCCTACGAGCAGTACTTC
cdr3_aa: CASSQVEGTSYEQYF

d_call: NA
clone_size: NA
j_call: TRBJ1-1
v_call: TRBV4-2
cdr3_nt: TGTGCCAGCAGCCAAGATAAAAGTACAACCGGAAGGGCTTTCTTT
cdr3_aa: CASSQDKSTTGRAFF

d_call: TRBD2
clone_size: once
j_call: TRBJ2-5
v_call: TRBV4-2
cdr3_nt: TGTGCCAGCAGCCTCGGGACTAGCGGGAGAGGGGGGCAAGAGACCCAGTACTTC
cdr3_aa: CASSLGTSGRGGQETQYF

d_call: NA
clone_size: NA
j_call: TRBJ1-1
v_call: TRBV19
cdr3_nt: TGTGCCAGTAGTACGAGGGGGGGGTACACTGAAGCTTTCTTT
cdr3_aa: CASSTRGGYTEAFF

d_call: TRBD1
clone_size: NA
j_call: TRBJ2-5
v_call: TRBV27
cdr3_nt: TGTGCCAGCGGGAGGCCGGGACAGGGGGCGTCCCAAGAGACCCAGTACTTC
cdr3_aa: CASGRPGQGASQETQYF

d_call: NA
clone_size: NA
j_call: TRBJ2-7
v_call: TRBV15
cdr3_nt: TGTGCCACCAGCAGAGATCCCCCGTACGGAGCACAAGAGCCGCAAAGGTACGAGCAGTACTTC
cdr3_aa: CATSRDPPYGAQEPQRYEQYF

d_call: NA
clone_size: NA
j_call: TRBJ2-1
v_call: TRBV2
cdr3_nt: TGTGCCAGCAGTGAAAGAATAGCGGCTTCTCTCAATGAGCAGTTCTTC
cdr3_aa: CASSERIAASLNEQFF

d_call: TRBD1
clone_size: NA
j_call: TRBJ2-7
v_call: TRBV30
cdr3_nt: TGTGCCTGGAGTGTAACGCCAGGGGGAAACGAGCAGTACTTC
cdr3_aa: CAWSVTPGGNEQYF

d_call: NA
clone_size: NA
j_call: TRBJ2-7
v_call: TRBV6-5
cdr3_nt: TGTGCCAGCAGTTACGGGGTGGCTAGAACCAACGAGCAGTACTTC
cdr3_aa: CASSYGVARTNEQYF

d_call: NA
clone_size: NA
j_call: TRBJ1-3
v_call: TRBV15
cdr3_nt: TGTGCCACCAGCAGAGAACGGATCTCTGGAAACACCATATATTTT
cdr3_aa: CATSRERISGNTIYF

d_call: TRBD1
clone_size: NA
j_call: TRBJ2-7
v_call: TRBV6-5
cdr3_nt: TGTGCCAGCAGCCCTGGGACAGGGTGGAACGAGCAGTACTTC
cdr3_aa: CASSPGTGWNEQYF

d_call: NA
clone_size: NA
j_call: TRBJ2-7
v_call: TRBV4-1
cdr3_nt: TGCGCCAGCAGCCAAGGTAGGACCCTAGGCGGCGAGCAGTACTTC
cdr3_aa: CASSQGRTLGGEQYF

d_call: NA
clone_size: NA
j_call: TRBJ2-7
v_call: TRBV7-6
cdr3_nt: TGTGCCAGCAGCGCACAGGGAATTGTCTACGAGCAGTACTTC
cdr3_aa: CASSAQGIVYEQYF

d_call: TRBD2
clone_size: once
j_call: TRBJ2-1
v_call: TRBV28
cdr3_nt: TGTGCCACCGGACTAGCGGGAGGAAATGAGCAGTTCTTC
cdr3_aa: CATGLAGGNEQFF

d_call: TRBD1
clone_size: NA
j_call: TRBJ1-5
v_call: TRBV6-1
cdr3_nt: TGTGCCAGCAGCGACAGGGGGCTGATTCAGCCCCAGCATTTT
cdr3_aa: CASSDRGLIQPQHF

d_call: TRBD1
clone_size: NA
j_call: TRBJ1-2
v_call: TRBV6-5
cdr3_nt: TGTGCCAGCAGTGGGGGGACAGTCGGCGGCTACACCTTC
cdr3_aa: CASSGGTVGGYTF

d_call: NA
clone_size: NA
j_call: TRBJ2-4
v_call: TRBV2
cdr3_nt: TGTGCCAGCTCCCTGGACAGCGAAAACATTCAGTACTTC
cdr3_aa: CASSLDSENIQYF

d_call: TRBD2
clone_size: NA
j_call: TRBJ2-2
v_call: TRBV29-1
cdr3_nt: TGCAGCGTTCTAGCGGGAGGGCGAACCGGGGAGCTGTTTTTT
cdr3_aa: CSVLAGGRTGELFF

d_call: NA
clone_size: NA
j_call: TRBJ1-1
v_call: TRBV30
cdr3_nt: TGTGCCTGGAGTGAGGGGAAAGGAAACACTGAAGCTTTCTTT
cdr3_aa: CAWSEGKGNTEAFF

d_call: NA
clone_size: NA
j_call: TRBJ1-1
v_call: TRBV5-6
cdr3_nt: TGTGCCAGCTCGCGGGACACTGAAGCTTTCTTT
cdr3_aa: CASSRDTEAFF

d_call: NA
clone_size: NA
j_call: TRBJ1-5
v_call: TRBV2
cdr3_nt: TGTGCCAGCAAGGTAGAGGGGAGTAGCAATCAGCCCCAGCATTTT
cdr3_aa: CASKVEGSSNQPQHF